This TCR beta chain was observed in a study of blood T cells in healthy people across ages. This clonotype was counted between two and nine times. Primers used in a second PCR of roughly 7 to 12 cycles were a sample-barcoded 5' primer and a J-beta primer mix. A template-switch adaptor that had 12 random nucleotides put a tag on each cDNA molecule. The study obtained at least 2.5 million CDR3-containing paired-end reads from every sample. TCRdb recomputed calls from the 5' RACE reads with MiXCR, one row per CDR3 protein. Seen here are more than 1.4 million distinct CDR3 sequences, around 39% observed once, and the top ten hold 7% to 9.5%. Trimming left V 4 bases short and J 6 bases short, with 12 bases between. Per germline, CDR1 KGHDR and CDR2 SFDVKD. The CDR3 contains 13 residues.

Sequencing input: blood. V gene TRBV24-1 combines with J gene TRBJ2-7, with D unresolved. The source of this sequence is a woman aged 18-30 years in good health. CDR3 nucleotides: TGTGCCACCAGTGACCATCTGAGAGGCGAGCAGTACTTC. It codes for CATSDHLRGEQYF.